This T cell receptor (beta chain) was sequenced in a study of cytomegalovirus exposure and HLA in healthy donors. The study's findings and limits: The study recorded around 160 TCR beta chains that were cytomegalovirus-associated.

PCR primers comprised 60 Vbeta and 13 Jbeta primers. Here immunoSEQ multiplex PCR was the method, and the copy in TCRdb shows in-frame clones only, minus some. The table has roughly 100,000 clones, roughly 15% seen once. Trimming cost V 4 bases and J 5 bases, with 11 bases left between them. In germline, CDR1 is SQVTM, CDR2 ANQGSEA. The CDR3 runs 12 residues. This clone was detected a few times. What it binds is unknown. The TCR comes from a female donor in good health and CMV-seronegative. The sample comprised PBMCs. The chain employs TRBV29-1 and TRBJ1-2; D possibly corresponds to TRBD1 (6 bases). The CDR3 loop reads CSVVTGSYGYTF. The CDR3 region has the DNA TGCAGCGTTGTAACAGGGTCTTATGGCTACACCTTC.